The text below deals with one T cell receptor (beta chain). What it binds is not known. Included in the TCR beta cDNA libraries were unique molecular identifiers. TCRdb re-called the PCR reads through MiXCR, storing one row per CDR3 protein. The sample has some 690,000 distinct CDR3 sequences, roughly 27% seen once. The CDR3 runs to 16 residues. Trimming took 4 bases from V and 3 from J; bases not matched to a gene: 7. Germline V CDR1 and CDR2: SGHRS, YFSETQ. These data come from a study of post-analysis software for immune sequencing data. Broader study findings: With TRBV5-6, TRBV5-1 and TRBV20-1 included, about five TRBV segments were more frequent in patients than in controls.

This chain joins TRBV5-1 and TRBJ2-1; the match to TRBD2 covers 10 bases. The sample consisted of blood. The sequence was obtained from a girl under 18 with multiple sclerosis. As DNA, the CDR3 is TGCGCCAGCAGCACCCGAGCGGGGGGGTACTACAATGAGCAGTTCTTC. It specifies CASSTRAGGYYNEQFF.